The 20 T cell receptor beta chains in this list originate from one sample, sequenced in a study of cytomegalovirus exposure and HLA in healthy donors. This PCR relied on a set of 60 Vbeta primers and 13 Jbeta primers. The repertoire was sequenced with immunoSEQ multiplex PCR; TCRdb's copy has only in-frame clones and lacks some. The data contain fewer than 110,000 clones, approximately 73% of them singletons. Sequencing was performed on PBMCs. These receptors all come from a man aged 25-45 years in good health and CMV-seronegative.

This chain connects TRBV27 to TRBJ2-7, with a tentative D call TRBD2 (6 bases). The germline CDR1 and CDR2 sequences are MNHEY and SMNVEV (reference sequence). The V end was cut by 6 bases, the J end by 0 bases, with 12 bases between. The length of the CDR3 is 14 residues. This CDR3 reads CASRPDGGSYEQYF. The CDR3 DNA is TGTGCCAGCAGGCCCGACGGGGGCTCCTACGAGCAGTACTTC.

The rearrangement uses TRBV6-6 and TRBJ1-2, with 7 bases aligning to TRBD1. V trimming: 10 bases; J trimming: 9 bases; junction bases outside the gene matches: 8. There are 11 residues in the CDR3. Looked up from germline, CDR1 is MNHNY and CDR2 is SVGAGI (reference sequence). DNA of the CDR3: TGTGCCACTTCTACAGGGGTGAGCTACACCTTC. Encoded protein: CATSTGVSYTF.

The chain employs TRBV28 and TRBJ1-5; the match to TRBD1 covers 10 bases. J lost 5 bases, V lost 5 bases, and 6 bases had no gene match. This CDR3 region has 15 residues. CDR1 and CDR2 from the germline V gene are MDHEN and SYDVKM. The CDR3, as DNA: TGTGCCAGCAGTCCGGGACAGGGGAATTATCAGCCCCAGCATTTT. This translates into CASSPGQGNYQPQHF.

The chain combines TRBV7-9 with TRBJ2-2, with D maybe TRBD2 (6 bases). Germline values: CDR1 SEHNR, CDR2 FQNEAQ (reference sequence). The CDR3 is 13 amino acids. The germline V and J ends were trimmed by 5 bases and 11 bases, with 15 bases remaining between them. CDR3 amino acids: CASSPGTFGELFF. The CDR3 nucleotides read TGTGCCAGCAGCCCCGGGACTTTTGGCGAGCTGTTTTTT.

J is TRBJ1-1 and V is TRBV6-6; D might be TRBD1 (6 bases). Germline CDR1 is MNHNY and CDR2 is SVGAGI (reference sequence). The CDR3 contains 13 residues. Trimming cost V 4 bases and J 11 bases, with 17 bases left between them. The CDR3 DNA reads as TGTGCCAGCAGTTCCAAGACAGGCCTGTTCGCTTTCTTT. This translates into CASSSKTGLFAFF.

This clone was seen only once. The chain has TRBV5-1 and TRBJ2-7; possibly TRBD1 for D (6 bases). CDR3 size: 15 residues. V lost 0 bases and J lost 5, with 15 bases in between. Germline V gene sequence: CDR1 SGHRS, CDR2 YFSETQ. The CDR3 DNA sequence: TGCGCCAGCAGCTTGGCGCCAGGGGTAAGAAACGAGCAGTACTTC. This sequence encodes CASSLAPGVRNEQYF.

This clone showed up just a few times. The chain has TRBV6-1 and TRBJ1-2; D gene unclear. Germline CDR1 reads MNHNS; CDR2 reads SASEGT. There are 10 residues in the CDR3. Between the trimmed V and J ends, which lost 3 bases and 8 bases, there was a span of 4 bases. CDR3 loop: CASSEEGYTF. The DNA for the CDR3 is TGTGCCAGCAGTGAGGAGGGCTACACCTTC.

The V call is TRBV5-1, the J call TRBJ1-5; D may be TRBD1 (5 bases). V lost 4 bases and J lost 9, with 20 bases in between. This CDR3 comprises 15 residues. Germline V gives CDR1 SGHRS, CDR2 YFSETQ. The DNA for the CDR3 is TGCGCCAGCAGCGAGGGACTGCAGGCCGAACGGCCCCAGCATTTT. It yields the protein CASSEGLQAERPQHF.

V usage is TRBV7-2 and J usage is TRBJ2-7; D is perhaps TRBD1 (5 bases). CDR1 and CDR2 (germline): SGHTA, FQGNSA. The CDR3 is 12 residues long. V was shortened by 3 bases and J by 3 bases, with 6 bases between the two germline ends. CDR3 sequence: CASSFDSYEQYF. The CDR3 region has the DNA TGTGCCAGCAGCTTTGACAGCTACGAGCAGTACTTC.

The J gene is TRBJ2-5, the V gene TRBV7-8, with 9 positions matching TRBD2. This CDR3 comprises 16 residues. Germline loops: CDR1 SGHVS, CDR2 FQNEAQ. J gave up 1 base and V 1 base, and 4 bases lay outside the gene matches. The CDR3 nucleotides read TGTGCCAGCAGCTTAGTGTTACTAGCGGGCCAAGAGACCCAGTACTTC. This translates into CASSLVLLAGQETQYF.

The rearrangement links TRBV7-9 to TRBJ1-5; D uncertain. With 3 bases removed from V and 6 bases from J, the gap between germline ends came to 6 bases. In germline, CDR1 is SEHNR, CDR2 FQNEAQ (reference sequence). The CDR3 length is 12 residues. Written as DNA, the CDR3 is TGTGCCAGCAGCTTTAGTGGTCAGCCCCAGCATTTT. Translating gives CASSFSGQPQHF.

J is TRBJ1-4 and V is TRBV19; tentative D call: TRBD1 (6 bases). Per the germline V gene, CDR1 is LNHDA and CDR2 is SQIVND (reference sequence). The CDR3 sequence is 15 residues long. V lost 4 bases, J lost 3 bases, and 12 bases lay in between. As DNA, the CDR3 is TGTGCCAGTAGTACAGGGGCCGGGCCTAATGAAAAACTGTTTTTT. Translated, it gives CASSTGAGPNEKLFF.

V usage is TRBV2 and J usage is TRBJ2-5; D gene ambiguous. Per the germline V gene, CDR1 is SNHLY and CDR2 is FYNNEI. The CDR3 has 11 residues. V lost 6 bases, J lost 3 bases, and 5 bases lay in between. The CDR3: CASREEETQYF. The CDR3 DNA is TGTGCCAGCAGAGAGGAAGAGACCCAGTACTTC.

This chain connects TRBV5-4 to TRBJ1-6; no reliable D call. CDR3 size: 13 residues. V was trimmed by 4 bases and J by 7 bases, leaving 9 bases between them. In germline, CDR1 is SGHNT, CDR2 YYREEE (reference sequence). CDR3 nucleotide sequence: TGTGCCAGCAGCACATCTAGGAATTCACCCCTCCACTTT. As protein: CASSTSRNSPLHF.

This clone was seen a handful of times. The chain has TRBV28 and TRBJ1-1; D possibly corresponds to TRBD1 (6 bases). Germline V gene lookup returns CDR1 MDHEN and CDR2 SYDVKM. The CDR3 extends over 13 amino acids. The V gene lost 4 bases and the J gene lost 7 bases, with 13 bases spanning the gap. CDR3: CASSSTPDSEAFF. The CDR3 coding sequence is TGTGCCAGCAGTTCAACCCCGGACAGTGAAGCTTTCTTT.

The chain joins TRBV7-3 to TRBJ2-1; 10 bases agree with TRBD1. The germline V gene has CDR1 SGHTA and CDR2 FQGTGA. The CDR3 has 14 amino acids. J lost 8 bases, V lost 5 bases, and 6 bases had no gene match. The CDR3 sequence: CASSDRTGGDEQFF. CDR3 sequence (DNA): TGTGCCAGCAGCGACCGGACAGGGGGGGATGAGCAGTTCTTC.

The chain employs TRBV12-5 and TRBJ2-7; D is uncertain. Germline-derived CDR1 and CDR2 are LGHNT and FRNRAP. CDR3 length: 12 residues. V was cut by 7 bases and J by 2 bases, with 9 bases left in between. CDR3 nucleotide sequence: TGTGCTAGTGCCCCCCAGGCCTACGAGCAGTACTTC. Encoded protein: CASAPQAYEQYF.

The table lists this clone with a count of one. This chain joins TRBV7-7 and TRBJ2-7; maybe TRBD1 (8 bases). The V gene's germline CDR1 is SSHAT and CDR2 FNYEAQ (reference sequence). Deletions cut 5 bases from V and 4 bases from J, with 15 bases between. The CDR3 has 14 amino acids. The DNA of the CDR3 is TGTGCCAGCAGCCTCGGACAGGGAGGGTACGAGCAGTACTTC. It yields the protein CASSLGQGGYEQYF.

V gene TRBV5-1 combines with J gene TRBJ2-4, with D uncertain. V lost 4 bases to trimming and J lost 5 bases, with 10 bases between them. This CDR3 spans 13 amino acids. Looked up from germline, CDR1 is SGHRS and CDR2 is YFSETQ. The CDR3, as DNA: TGCGCCAGCAGCCCTAGTACGGAAAACATTCAGTACTTC. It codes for CASSPSTENIQYF.

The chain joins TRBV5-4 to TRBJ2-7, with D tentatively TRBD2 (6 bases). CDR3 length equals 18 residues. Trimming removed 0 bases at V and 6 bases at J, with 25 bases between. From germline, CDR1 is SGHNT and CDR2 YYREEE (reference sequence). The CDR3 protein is CASSLGGWEDFNLREQYF. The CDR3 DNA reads TGTGCCAGCAGCTTGGGGGGTTGGGAGGACTTCAACCTTCGCGAGCAGTACTTC.